This T cell receptor beta chain came from a study of T cell responses to AZD1222 COVID-19 vaccine. Repertoires were generated with immunoSEQ multiplex PCR, while TCRdb's copy carries only in-frame clones and drops some. Altogether about 86,000 clones are present, more than 70% being singletons, with the ten largest covering about 5%. The V and J ends lost 5 bases and 0 bases respectively, with 15 bases between them. The CDR3 has 16 residues. Germline assignment: CDR1 SGHTA and CDR2 FQGTGA. The chain couples TRBV7-3 to TRBJ2-3, with no clear D. The receptor comes from an adult who received the AZD1222 COVID-19 vaccine. The sequences come from peripheral blood, collected 28 days after the second AZD1222 dose. The CDR3 DNA sequence: TGTGCCAGCAGCCAAGATTGGGGATCTAGCACAGATACGCAGTATTTT. Translated: CASSQDWGSSTDTQYF.